The TCR beta chain under discussion was sequenced for a study of blood T cell repertoires in COVID-19. Study background: Samples of COVID-19 (acute and convalescent) were obtained from the United States, Italy and Spain. From T cells, B-cell-depleted T cells, or PBMCs came the material, which was cDNA or gDNA.

This clone was seen once. In the original processing: Reference gene primer amplification gave nucleated cell count estimates. Repertoires were generated with immunoSEQ multiplex PCR, while TCRdb's copy carries only in-frame clones and drops some. V, J and clone size were drawn from that table, and D and trimming were deduced from the DNA. The data contain 75,000 to 100,000 clones, around 79% of them singletons. This CDR3 has 15 residues. The ends were cut back, 5 bases at V and 6 bases at J, with 19 bases in the middle. Germline loops: CDR1 SGHDN, CDR2 FVKESK. Sequencing was carried out using peripheral blood. The chain is built from TRBV14 and TRBJ1-1; D possibly corresponds to TRBD1 (6 bases). This TCR came from a woman of 80 years or more with acute or convalescent COVID-19. Here the CDR3 reads CASSGPQGLKPEAFF. The DNA for the CDR3 is TGTGCCAGCAGCGGTCCCCAGGGGCTAAAACCTGAAGCTTTCTTT.